This note documents a single TCR beta chain sequence. Its target is not known. The data were taken from a study of cytomegalovirus exposure and HLA in healthy donors. For the study at large: The approximately 710 first-cohort repertoires and the 110 or so validation repertoires shared the same platform, a later analysis reported. Study-wide results and limits: The finding came from a later analysis; first-cohort TCR clusters tended to co-occur in the 110 or so validation repertoires. Across donors, most TCRs were seen rarely, yet some public ones were widespread. Researchers counted around 170 TCR beta chains as cytomegalovirus-associated.

Data came from immunoSEQ multiplex PCR; TCRdb stores just in-frame clones and leaves some out. The data show fewer than 400,000 clones, about nine tenths seen once. The receptor was isolated from a woman aged 18-35 years in good health and CMV-seronegative. The sequenced sample was PBMCs.

The CDR3 protein is CASSFSLARSYEQYF. The CDR3 DNA sequence: TGTGCCAGCAGTTTTTCACTAGCGAGGTCCTACGAGCAGTACTTC. V gene TRBV27 combines with J gene TRBJ2-7, with TRBD2 matching 7 bases. V gave up 3 bases and J gave up 1 base; unmatched junction bases: 6. This CDR3 contains 15 residues. Germline assignment: CDR1 MNHEY and CDR2 SMNVEV (reference sequence).